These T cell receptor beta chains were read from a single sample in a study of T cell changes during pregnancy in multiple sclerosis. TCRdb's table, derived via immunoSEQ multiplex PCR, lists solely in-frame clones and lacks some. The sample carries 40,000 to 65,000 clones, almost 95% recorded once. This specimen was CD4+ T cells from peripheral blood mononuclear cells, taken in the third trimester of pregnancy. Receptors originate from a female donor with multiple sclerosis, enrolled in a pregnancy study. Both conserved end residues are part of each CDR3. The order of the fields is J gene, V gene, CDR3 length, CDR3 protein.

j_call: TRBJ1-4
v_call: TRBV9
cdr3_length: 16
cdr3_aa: CASSVSSLATNEKLFF

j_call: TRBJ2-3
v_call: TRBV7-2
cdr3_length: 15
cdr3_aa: CASSSTSATADTQYF

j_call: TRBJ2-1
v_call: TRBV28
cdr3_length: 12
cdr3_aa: CASSLSYNEQFF

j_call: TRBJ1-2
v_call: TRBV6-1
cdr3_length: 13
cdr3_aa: CASRHGANYGYTF

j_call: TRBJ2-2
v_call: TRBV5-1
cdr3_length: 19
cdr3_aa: CASSLVLGQGARDTGELFF

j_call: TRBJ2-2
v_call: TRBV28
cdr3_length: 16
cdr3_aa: CASSSPGLAATGELFF

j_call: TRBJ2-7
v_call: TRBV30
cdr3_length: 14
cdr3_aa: CAWMGAAGPYEQYF

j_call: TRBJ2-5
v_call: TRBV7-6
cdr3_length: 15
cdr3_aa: CASSLQVRAGETQYF

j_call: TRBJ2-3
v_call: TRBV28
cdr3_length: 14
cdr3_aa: CASSLSGGTDTQYF

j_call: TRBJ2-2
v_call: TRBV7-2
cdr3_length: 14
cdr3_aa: CASSRGGDTGELFF

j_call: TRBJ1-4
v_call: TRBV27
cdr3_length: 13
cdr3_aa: CASSPPSREKLFF

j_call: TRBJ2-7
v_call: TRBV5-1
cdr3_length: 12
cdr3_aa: CAKVAESYEQYF

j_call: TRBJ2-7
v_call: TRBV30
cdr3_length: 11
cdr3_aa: CAWSVRGEQYF

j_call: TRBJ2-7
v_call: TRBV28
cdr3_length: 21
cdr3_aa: CASRGRGLGLAGGLSSYEQYF

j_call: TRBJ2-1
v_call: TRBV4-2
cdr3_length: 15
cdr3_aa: CASSQDVAGVNEQFF

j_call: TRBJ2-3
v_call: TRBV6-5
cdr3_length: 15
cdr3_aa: CASSTQGVITDTQYF

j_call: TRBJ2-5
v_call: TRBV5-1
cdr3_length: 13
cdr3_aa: CATAPGFQETQYF

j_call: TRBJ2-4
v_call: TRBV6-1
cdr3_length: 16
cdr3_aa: CASSDAGTPVGNIQYF

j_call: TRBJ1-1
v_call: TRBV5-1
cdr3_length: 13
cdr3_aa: CASRGQGITEAFF

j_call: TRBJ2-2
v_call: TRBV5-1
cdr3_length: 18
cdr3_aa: CASRRRLGTGGNTGELFF

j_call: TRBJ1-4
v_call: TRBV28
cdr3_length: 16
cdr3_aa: CASGYQGGGTNEKLFF

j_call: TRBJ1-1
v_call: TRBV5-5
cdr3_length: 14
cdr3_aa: CASSSPPENTEAFF

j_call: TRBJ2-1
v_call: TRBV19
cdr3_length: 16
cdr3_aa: CASSSPGEREGYEQFF

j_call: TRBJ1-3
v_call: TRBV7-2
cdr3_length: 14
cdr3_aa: CASSLGTVGNTIYF

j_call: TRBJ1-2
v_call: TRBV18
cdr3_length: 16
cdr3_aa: CASSPGPGEMFYGYTF

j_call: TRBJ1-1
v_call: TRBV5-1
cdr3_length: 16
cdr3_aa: CASSLLLGQLNTEAFF

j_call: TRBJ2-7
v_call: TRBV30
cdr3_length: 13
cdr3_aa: CAWSPDTAYEQYF

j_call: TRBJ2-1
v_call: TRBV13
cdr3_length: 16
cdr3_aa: CASSLGGSGSFNEQFF

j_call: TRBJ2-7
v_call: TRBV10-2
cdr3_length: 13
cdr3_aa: CASSVGGLNEQYF

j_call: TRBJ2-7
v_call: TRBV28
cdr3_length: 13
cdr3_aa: CASSAALSYEQYF

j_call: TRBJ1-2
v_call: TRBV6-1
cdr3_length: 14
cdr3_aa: CASSEGLAPYGYTF

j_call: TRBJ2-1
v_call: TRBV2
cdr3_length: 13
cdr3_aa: CASSLSSYNEQFF

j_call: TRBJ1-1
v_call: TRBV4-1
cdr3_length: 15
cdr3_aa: CASSQGQGAYTEAFF

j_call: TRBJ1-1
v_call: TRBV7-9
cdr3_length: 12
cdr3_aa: CASSLGAGGAFF

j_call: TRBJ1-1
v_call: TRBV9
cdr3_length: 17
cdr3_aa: CASSVRPAGGMNTEAFF

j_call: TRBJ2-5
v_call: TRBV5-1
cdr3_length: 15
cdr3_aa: CASSWGQDGRETQYF

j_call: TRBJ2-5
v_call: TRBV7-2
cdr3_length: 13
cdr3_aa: CASRASGVETQYF

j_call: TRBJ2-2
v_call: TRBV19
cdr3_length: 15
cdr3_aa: CASSPGTGSAGELFF

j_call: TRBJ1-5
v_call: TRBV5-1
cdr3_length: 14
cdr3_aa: CASSLGGSNQPQHF

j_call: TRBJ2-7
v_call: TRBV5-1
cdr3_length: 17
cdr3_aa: CASSSKLRQGATHEQYF

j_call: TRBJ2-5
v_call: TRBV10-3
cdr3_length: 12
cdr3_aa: CAISDREETQYF

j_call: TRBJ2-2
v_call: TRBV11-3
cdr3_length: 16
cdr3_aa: CASSRTSGRSGGELFF

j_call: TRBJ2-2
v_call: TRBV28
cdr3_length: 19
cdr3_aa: CASTPRPPETSGRNGELFF

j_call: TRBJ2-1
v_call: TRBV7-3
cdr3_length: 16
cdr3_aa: CASSLTGGPRYNEQFF

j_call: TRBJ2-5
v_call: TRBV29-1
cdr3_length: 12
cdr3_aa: CSVQGRGETQYF

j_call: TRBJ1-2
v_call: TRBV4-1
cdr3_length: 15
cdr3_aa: CASSQGDKANYGYTF

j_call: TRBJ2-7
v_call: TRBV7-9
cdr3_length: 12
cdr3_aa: CASSIQGYEQYF